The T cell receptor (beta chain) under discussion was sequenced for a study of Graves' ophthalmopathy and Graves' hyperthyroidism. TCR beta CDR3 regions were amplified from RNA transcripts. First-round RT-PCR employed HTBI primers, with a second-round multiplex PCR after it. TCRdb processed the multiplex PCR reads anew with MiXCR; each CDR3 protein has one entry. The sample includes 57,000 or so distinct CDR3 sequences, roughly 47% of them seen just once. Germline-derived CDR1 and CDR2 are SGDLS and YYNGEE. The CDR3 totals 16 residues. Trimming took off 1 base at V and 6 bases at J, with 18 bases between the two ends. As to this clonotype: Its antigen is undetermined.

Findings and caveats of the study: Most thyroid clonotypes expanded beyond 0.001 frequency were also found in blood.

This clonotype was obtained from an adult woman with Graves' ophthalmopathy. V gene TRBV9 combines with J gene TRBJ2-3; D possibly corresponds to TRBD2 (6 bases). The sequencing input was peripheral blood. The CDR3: CASSVKSGGPPDTQYF. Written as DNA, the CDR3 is TGTGCCAGCAGCGTAAAGTCAGGAGGGCCACCTGATACGCAGTATTTT.